The 28 T cell receptor beta chains in this list originate from one sample, sequenced in a study of CD8 T cells in ankylosing spondylitis. TCRdb re-derived calls from the 5' RACE reads in MiXCR, one entry per CDR3 protein. The sample holds about 240,000 distinct CDR3 sequences, 8.6% seen once. Source material: blood, either unsorted or a sorted T cell fraction (not recorded which). These receptors were obtained from a male donor with ankylosing spondylitis or in good health (not recorded which).

This clonotype occurred many times. The chain carries TRBV4-1 and TRBJ2-3, with 9 bases lining up with TRBD2. The J segment lost 4 bases and the V segment lost 0 bases, leaving 5 bases of the junction unmatched. CDR3 length equals 16 residues. CDR1 and CDR2 (germline): MGHRA, YSYEKL. The CDR3 nucleotides read TGCGCCAGCAGCCAAGAAGGGACTAGCAGGGCAGATACGCAGTATTTT. Translated, it gives CASSQEGTSRADTQYF.

This clonotype was seen repeatedly, ten times or more. The chain employs TRBV28 and TRBJ2-7; 9 bases are a match to TRBD1. Germline trimming cut 5 bases from V and 1 base from J; bases unmatched to any gene: 12. CDR3 length equals 17 residues. CDR1 is MDHEN, CDR2 SYDVKM, per germline. The CDR3 region is CASSTQTRTGESYEQYF. In nucleotides, the CDR3 is TGTGCCAGCAGTACTCAGACCCGGACAGGGGAGTCCTACGAGCAGTACTTC.

V usage is TRBV18 and J usage is TRBJ2-7; possibly TRBD1 for D (6 bases). The CDR3 runs 14 residues. Germline V gene data show CDR1 as KGHSH and CDR2 as LQKENI. V lost 6 bases to trimming and J lost 3 bases, with 15 bases between them. The CDR3 DNA is TGTGCCAGCTCTACCGGGACAAACAACTACGAGCAGTACTTC. Protein product: CASSTGTNNYEQYF. The full variable domain, in which reference TRBV18 and TRBJ2-7 provide the parts outside the CDR3, is NAGVMQNPRHLVRRRGQEARLRCSPMKGHSHVYWYRQLPEEGLKFMVYLQKENIIDESGMPKERFSAEFPKEGPSILRIQQVVRGDSAAYFCASSTGTNNYEQYFGPGTRLTVT.

In its sample, this clonotype was seen many times. The J gene is TRBJ1-2, the V gene TRBV6-5, with D tentatively TRBD1 (5 bases). Trimming removed 2 bases from V and 0 bases from J, with 10 bases in between. The length of the CDR3 is 15 residues. CDR1 and CDR2 (germline): MNHEY, SVGAGI. The DNA of the CDR3 is TGTGCCAGCAGTTACGGAGGGACTTCTAACTATGGCTACACCTTC. Translation gives CASSYGGTSNYGYTF.

This clonotype was observed at least ten times. CDR3 nucleotide sequence: TGTGCCAGCAGCCCGACCGGGACAGCTCAAGAGACCCAGTACTTC. Its protein is CASSPTGTAQETQYF. V usage is TRBV13 and J usage is TRBJ2-5, with TRBD1 matching over 7 bases. The CDR3 has 15 amino acids. Germline-derived CDR1 and CDR2 are PRHDT and FYEKMQ (reference sequence). After removal of 5 bases from V and 2 bases from J, the junction contained 8 bases not matched to a gene. Looking up the rest from reference TRBV13 and TRBJ2-5 gives the full variable domain: AAGVIQSPRHLIKEKRETATLKCYPIPRHDTVYWYQQGPGQDPQFLISFYEKMQSDKGSIPDRFSAQQFSDYHSELNMSSLELGDSALYFCASSPTGTAQETQYFGPGTRLLVL.

This clonotype was seen at least ten times. The chain recombines TRBV12-3 or TRBV12-4 with TRBJ1-1, with 8 bases matching TRBD1. The CDR3 is made up of 14 amino acids. V lost 6 bases, J lost 4 bases, and 7 bases stayed unmatched. This CDR3 reads CASRDTGGGTEAFF. The CDR3, as DNA: TGTGCCAGCAGGGATACAGGGGGAGGCACTGAAGCTTTCTTT.

This chain's CDR3 is CASSSGQGATGELFF. The CDR3 DNA reads as TGTGCCAGCAGCTCCGGACAGGGGGCTACCGGGGAGCTGTTTTTT. The chain combines TRBV7-9 with TRBJ2-2; 11 nucleotides line up with TRBD1. The length of the CDR3 is 15 residues. V shed 4 bases and J 5 bases; nucleotides not matched to a gene: 3. Per the germline V gene, CDR1 is SEHNR and CDR2 is FQNEAQ (reference sequence).

This clonotype was seen ten or more times. This chain connects TRBV5-1 to TRBJ2-3; possibly TRBD2 for D (5 bases). Germline loops: CDR1 SGHRS, CDR2 YFSETQ. The CDR3 is 11 residues long. Trimming left V 6 bases short and J 4 bases short, with 6 bases between. CDR3 in DNA: TGCGCCAGCAAGAGGGCAGATACGCAGTATTTT. Its protein is CASKRADTQYF.

Notes on this clonotype: This may come from a read error, since a much larger clone is one base off. A read error is likely, as this CDR3 ends without the conserved phenylalanine or tryptophan. This chain uses TRBV6-5 with TRBJ2-1; 11 nucleotides match TRBD2. V gave up 2 bases and J gave up 8 bases; unmatched junction bases: 5. Germline CDR1 reads MNHEY; CDR2 reads SVGAGI. The CDR3 covers 15 residues. CDR3: CASSYIAGGPDEQFL. CDR3 bases: TGTGCCAGCAGTTACATAGCGGGAGGGCCGGATGAGCAGTTCTTA.

This clonotype was counted only a few times. This rearrangement joins TRBV30 to TRBJ1-5, with D unclear. Germline CDR1 reads GTSNPN; CDR2 reads SVGIG (reference sequence). The CDR3 spans 12 residues. V shed 0 bases and J shed 4 bases, with 4 bases lying between them. The CDR3 protein is CAWSVPNQPQHF. Written as DNA, the CDR3 is TGTGCCTGGAGTGTTCCTAATCAGCCCCAGCATTTT. Looking up the rest from reference TRBV30 and TRBJ1-5 gives the full variable domain: SQTIHQWPATLVQPVGSPLSLECTVEGTSNPNLYWYRQAAGRGLQLLFYSVGIGQISSEVPQNLSASRPQDRQFILSSKKLLLSDSGFYLCAWSVPNQPQHFGDGTRLSIL.

At least ten counts were recorded for this clonotype. The rearrangement uses TRBV5-1 and TRBJ2-2, with TRBD1 as a possible D gene (5 bases). The length of the CDR3 is 13 residues. The V gene's germline CDR1 is SGHRS and CDR2 YFSETQ. The V and J ends lost 2 bases and 7 bases respectively, with 9 bases between them. CDR3 coding DNA: TGCGCCAGCAGCTTTCAGGGAATCGGGGAGCTGTTTTTT. Encoded protein: CASSFQGIGELFF.

This chain joins TRBV10-3 and TRBJ1-2; D gene ambiguous. V was clipped by 2 bases and J by 8 bases, with 15 bases between them. Germline V gene sequence: CDR1 ENHRY, CDR2 SYGVKD. The CDR3 runs to 14 residues. The CDR3 bases are TGTGCCATCAGTGAGAGCAGCGTAGGTTACGGCTACACCTTC. Amino acid sequence: CAISESSVGYGYTF.

CDR3 nucleotides: TGTGCCAGCAGCTCCCACTCCGCGGTCGACAGATTAGGCGGGGAGCTGTTTTTT. This translates into CASSSHSAVDRLGGELFF. The rearrangement uses TRBV11-1 and TRBJ2-2; maybe TRBD1 (5 bases). Trimming removed 4 bases from V and 7 bases from J, with 25 bases in between. The germline V gene has CDR1 SGHAT and CDR2 FQDESV (reference sequence). The CDR3 consists of 18 residues.

This clonotype has just a few counts. This chain joins TRBV3-1 and TRBJ1-1; 7 positions agree with TRBD1. The trim removed 0 bases at V and 11 bases at J, leaving 12 bases unmatched. This CDR3 has 15 amino acids. Per the germline V gene, CDR1 is LGHDT and CDR2 is YNNKEL (reference sequence). CDR3 amino acids: CASSQDLETGRSAFF. For the CDR3, the DNA is TGTGCCAGCAGCCAAGATCTGGAGACAGGGCGATCGGCTTTCTTT.

The rearrangement uses TRBV18 and TRBJ2-3, with 7 positions matching TRBD1. The CDR3 totals 14 residues. Germline V gives CDR1 KGHSH, CDR2 LQKENI. The V and J ends lost 2 bases and 6 bases, in that order; junction bases with no gene match: 5. CDR3 protein: CASSPVGTVDTQYF. CDR3 bases: TGTGCCAGCTCACCAGTAGGGACAGTTGATACGCAGTATTTT.

This clonotype was seen many times. The chain couples TRBV20-1 to TRBJ2-2; TRBD1 aligns across 11 bases. This CDR3 has 15 residues. V shed 4 bases and J 3 bases; nucleotides not matched to a gene: 4. Germline loops: CDR1 DFQATT, CDR2 SNEGSKA (reference sequence). The CDR3, as DNA: TGCAGTGCTATCGGACAGGGGGCGGACACCGGGGAGCTGTTTTTT. It is translated as CSAIGQGADTGELFF.

This clonotype was recorded many times. The chain employs TRBV18 and TRBJ2-1; D is perhaps TRBD2 (5 bases). V lost 3 bases, J lost 0 bases, and 6 bases lay in between. Germline lookup yields CDR1 KGHSH and CDR2 LQKENI. The CDR3 is 14 residues long. The CDR3 DNA reads TGTGCCAGCTCACCCGACTACTCCTACAATGAGCAGTTCTTC. The encoded protein is CASSPDYSYNEQFF.

There are a few counts of this clonotype. The rearrangement joins TRBV20-1 to TRBJ2-1, with 13 bases matching TRBD2. This CDR3 is built from 15 residues. Germline CDR1 and CDR2: DFQATT and SNEGSKA (reference sequence). The trim removed 5 bases at V and 4 bases at J, leaving 5 bases unmatched. CDR3: CSALGTSGAYNEQFF. In nucleotides, the CDR3 is TGCAGTGCTCTCGGGACTAGCGGGGCTTACAATGAGCAGTTCTTC.

This clonotype was counted between two and nine times. The genes are TRBV6-1 and TRBJ2-6; the D gene could be TRBD1 or TRBD2 (6 bases each). In germline, CDR1 is MNHNS, CDR2 SASEGT. Trimming removed 6 bases at V and 7 bases at J, with 16 bases between. The CDR3 extends over 15 amino acids. The CDR3 region has the DNA TGTGCCAGCAGGTCGACGGGGGCTCGTGCCAACGTCCTGACTTTC. Translated, it gives CASRSTGARANVLTF.

The sample holds many counts of this clonotype. The CDR3 sequence: CASSPGEGSSYNEQFF. The CDR3 DNA reads as TGTGCCAGCAGCCCCGGGGAGGGGAGCTCCTACAATGAGCAGTTCTTC. The chain links TRBV7-9 to TRBJ2-1; 7 bases line up with TRBD2. Trimming took 5 bases from V and 0 from J; bases not matched to a gene: 7. Germline assignment: CDR1 SEHNR and CDR2 FQNEAQ (reference sequence). The CDR3 is 16 amino acids.

This clonotype was found many times. The chain is built from TRBV20-1 and TRBJ2-3; 11 bases are a match to TRBD2. Germline CDR1 is DFQATT and CDR2 is SNEGSKA (reference sequence). There are 14 residues in the CDR3. The V segment lost 5 bases and the J segment 4 bases; nucleotides outside the gene matches: 5. CDR3 residues: CSAWPSGRSDTQYF. The CDR3 DNA sequence: TGCAGTGCTTGGCCTAGCGGGAGGTCAGATACGCAGTATTTT.

To note about this clonotype: A much more abundant neighbour one base away suggests this may be a read error. The rearrangement joins TRBV5-1 to TRBJ1-1; weak D call: TRBD1 (6 bases). V shed 4 bases and J shed 6 bases, with 13 bases lying between them. Germline assignment: CDR1 SGHRS and CDR2 YFSETQ. The CDR3 is 13 amino acids. In DNA, the CDR3 is TGCGCCAGCAGCCCAAAGGGGGGCGCTGAAGCTTTCTTT. Its protein is CASSPKGGAEAFF.

This clonotype showed up many times. The V call is TRBV20-1, the J call TRBJ2-1; TRBD2 matches 8 bases. Germline CDR1 DFQATT, CDR2 SNEGSKA (reference sequence). The CDR3 covers 15 residues. J gave up 6 bases and V 6 bases, and 13 bases lay outside the gene matches. CDR3 DNA: TGCAGTGCCATCACTCCGGGACTAGAAAGCAATGAGCAGTTCTTC. It is translated as CSAITPGLESNEQFF.

This clonotype was recorded many times. The chain employs TRBV5-1 and TRBJ2-3; D remains ambiguous. The CDR3 sequence is 13 residues long. V gave up 5 bases and J gave up 5 bases, with 12 bases separating them. The germline gives CDR1 SGHRS, CDR2 YFSETQ. The DNA for the CDR3 is TGCGCCAGCAGTCAAAACCGAGGAGATACGCAGTATTTT. It translates to CASSQNRGDTQYF.

This clonotype was seen many times. The chain recombines TRBV7-6 with TRBJ2-3; a weak D match, TRBD2 (6 bases). The V and J ends lost 4 bases and 5 bases respectively, with 16 bases between them. Germline values: CDR1 SGHVS, CDR2 FNYEAQ. This CDR3 comprises 15 residues. The CDR3 coding sequence is TGTGCCAGCAGCTCGGTGCGGGGTCCCGAAGATACGCAGTATTTT. This encodes CASSSVRGPEDTQYF.

There are many counts of this clonotype. The chain recombines TRBV5-1 with TRBJ2-2; D is possibly TRBD1 or TRBD2 (6 bases each). V lost 2 bases, J lost 6 bases, and 17 bases lay in between. There are 16 residues in the CDR3. From germline, CDR1 is SGHRS and CDR2 YFSETQ. CDR3 amino acids: CASSLDGGAWSGELFF. CDR3 nucleotides: TGCGCCAGCAGCTTAGACGGGGGCGCATGGTCCGGGGAGCTGTTTTTT.

The rearrangement links TRBV12-3 or TRBV12-4 to TRBJ2-1; TRBD1 or TRBD2 may be the D gene (6 bases each). V shed 6 bases and J shed 7 bases, with 16 bases lying between them. The CDR3 loop spans 14 amino acids. CDR3 in DNA: TGTGCCAGCAGCCTCCGGGAGAGGGGGAATGAGCAGTTCTTC. It translates to CASSLRERGNEQFF.

This clonotype was counted only a few times. The V gene is TRBV11-2, the J gene TRBJ1-2; unclear D gene. The CDR3 covers 13 residues. V was cut by 0 bases and J by 4 bases, with 6 bases left in between. Germline values: CDR1 SGHAT, CDR2 FQNNGV. This CDR3 reads CASSLEIGYGYTF. CDR3 in DNA: TGTGCCAGCAGCTTAGAAATTGGCTATGGCTACACCTTC.